A selection of T cell receptor beta chains follows, all from one sample in a study of cytomegalovirus exposure and HLA in healthy donors. The protocol was immunoSEQ multiplex PCR, while the TCRdb copy is restricted to in-frame clones and leaves out a portion. The sample yields some 88,000 clones, 60% to 80% seen once. Sequencing input: PBMCs. The source of these receptors is a woman aged 25 to 39 in good health and CMV-seronegative. The CDR3 runs from the conserved cysteine through the conserved F or W. Fields, in order: V gene, J gene, D gene, clone size, CDR3 protein, CDR3 DNA. The D gene is left open where the match is weak. Some rows mark clone size as missing; the rest say once, few, many or name a class of expanded clone.

TRBV28	TRBJ1-2	TRBD1	.	CASISRDSNGVIYGYTF	TGTGCCAGCATTTCCCGGGACAGTAATGGGGTTATCTATGGCTACACCTTC
TRBV19	TRBJ2-1	.	.	CASSLRQKEQFF	TGTGCCAGTAGTCTTAGACAGAAAGAGCAGTTCTTC
TRBV6-5	TRBJ2-7	TRBD2	.	CASSTPSGGHYEQYF	TGTGCCAGCAGTACGCCTAGCGGGGGCCACTACGAGCAGTACTTC
TRBV7-9	TRBJ2-3	.	.	CASSLEARGTDTQYF	TGTGCCAGCAGCTTAGAGGCTAGAGGAACAGATACGCAGTATTTT
TRBV7-2	TRBJ2-3	.	.	CASRGDRQGIWRERDTQYF	TGTGCCAGCAGGGGGGATAGACAGGGGATCTGGCGGGAGCGGGATACGCAGTATTTT
TRBV2	TRBJ2-7	.	.	CASTVGYEQYF	TGTGCCAGCACGGTCGGCTACGAGCAGTACTTC
TRBV25-1	TRBJ1-2	.	few	CASSDGGLGNYGYTF	TGTGCCAGCAGTGATGGGGGACTGGGGAACTATGGCTACACCTTC
TRBV7-2	TRBJ2-3	.	.	CASSLDGSSTDTQYF	TGTGCCAGCAGCTTAGACGGGTCTAGCACAGATACGCAGTATTTT
TRBV7-3	TRBJ2-3	TRBD2	.	CASRPSGRVTDTQYF	TGTGCCAGCAGACCTAGCGGGAGGGTCACAGATACGCAGTATTTT
TRBV15	TRBJ2-7	TRBD1	.	CATSRVGQSGEQYF	TGTGCCACCAGCAGAGTGGGACAGTCCGGCGAGCAGTACTTC
TRBV7-8	TRBJ1-2	.	.	CASSLALQGRAYGYTF	TGTGCCAGCAGCTTAGCCCTCCAGGGCCGCGCCTATGGCTACACCTTC
TRBV5-6	TRBJ1-2	.	.	CASSFQGNGYTF	TGTGCCAGCAGCTTTCAGGGGAATGGCTACACCTTC
TRBV10-3	TRBJ2-2	TRBD1	once	CAISPQGAGGELFF	TGTGCCATCAGTCCACAGGGGGCTGGCGGGGAGCTGTTTTTT
TRBV6-6	TRBJ1-2	.	.	CASSYPRDSDGYTF	TGTGCCAGCAGTTACCCCCGGGACTCTGATGGCTACACCTTC
TRBV27	TRBJ1-2	TRBD1	.	CASSLATGYGYTF	TGTGCCAGCAGTTTAGCGACAGGGTATGGCTACACCTTC
TRBV5-8	TRBJ1-2	.	few	CASSASYGQGRNYGYTF	TGTGCCAGCAGCGCGAGCTATGGACAAGGGCGGAACTATGGCTACACCTTC
TRBV6-4	TRBJ1-5	TRBD1	few	CASSATGGPGLDQPQHF	TGTGCCAGCAGTGCCACAGGGGGCCCAGGGCTAGATCAGCCCCAGCATTTT
TRBV7-2	TRBJ1-1	.	few	CASSLEWRQEAFF	TGTGCCAGCAGCTTAGAATGGAGACAGGAGGCTTTCTTT
TRBV6-6	TRBJ1-2	.	.	CASSPQGGYGYTF	TGTGCCAGCAGTCCCCAAGGGGGCTATGGCTACACCTTC
TRBV9	TRBJ1-3	.	.	CASSVAGIGNTIYF	TGTGCCAGCAGCGTAGCAGGGATTGGAAACACCATATATTTT
TRBV5-1	TRBJ2-7	TRBD1	.	CASSWDSYEQYF	TGCGCCAGCAGCTGGGACAGCTACGAGCAGTACTTC
TRBV10-3	TRBJ1-3	.	.	CAILDTQSSGNTIYF	TGTGCCATCCTGGACACTCAGAGCTCTGGAAACACCATATATTTT
TRBV6-5	TRBJ1-2	TRBD1	.	CASSYSTGGNYGYTF	TGTGCCAGCAGTTACTCGACAGGGGGCAACTATGGCTACACCTTC
TRBV7-2	TRBJ1-5	.	.	CASSPTVSQPQHF	TGTGCCAGCAGCCCGACAGTCAGTCAGCCCCAGCATTTT
TRBV5-1	TRBJ2-5	.	.	CASSPRQKMIQETQYF	TGCGCCAGCAGCCCCAGACAGAAAATGATCCAAGAGACCCAGTACTTC
TRBV27	TRBJ2-2	.	.	CASSSTQGTGELFF	TGTGCCAGCAGTTCCACACAGGGCACCGGGGAGCTGTTTTTT
TRBV5-8	TRBJ2-3	.	.	CASSLAASRVTDTQYF	TGTGCCAGCAGCTTGGCCGCTAGCCGGGTCACAGATACGCAGTATTTT
TRBV27	TRBJ1-4	.	.	CASSLRGMNEKLFF	TGTGCCAGCAGTTTACGGGGAATGAATGAAAAACTGTTTTTT
TRBV5-1	TRBJ2-1	TRBD2	few	CASSFSGRDNEQFF	TGCGCCAGCAGCTTTAGCGGGAGGGACAATGAGCAGTTCTTC
TRBV5-1	TRBJ2-7	.	.	CASSSSSYEQYF	TGCGCCAGCAGCTCTAGCTCCTACGAGCAGTACTTC
TRBV28	TRBJ2-1	TRBD2	.	CASSLSAGTSSDNEQFF	TGTGCCAGCAGTTTATCGGCCGGGACTAGTTCCGACAATGAGCAGTTCTTC
TRBV18	TRBJ1-5	.	.	CASSPMGAGQPQHF	TGTGCCAGCTCCCCCATGGGGGCCGGACAGCCCCAGCATTTT
TRBV30	TRBJ2-7	TRBD2	.	CAWSVGLAYEQYF	TGTGCCTGGAGTGTAGGACTAGCCTACGAGCAGTACTTC
TRBV28	TRBJ2-2	.	.	CASSFAVNPGELFF	TGTGCCAGCAGTTTCGCGGTCAACCCCGGGGAGCTGTTTTTT
TRBV7-8	TRBJ2-7	TRBD1	.	CASSFEGQVGEQYF	TGTGCCAGCAGCTTTGAGGGACAGGTCGGCGAGCAGTACTTC
TRBV2	TRBJ1-6	.	few	CASGGWGSPLHF	TGTGCCAGCGGGGGCTGGGGGTCACCCCTCCACTTT
TRBV7-9	TRBJ2-7	.	.	CASSFSGEQYF	TGTGCCAGCAGCTTTTCAGGCGAGCAGTACTTC
TRBV14	TRBJ2-7	TRBD2	.	CASSPVAGLNEQYF	TGTGCCAGCAGCCCTGTAGCGGGCTTGAACGAGCAGTACTTC
TRBV7-9	TRBJ2-2	TRBD1	.	CASSSSGGENTGELFF	TGTGCCAGCAGCTCGTCAGGGGGCGAGAACACCGGGGAGCTGTTTTTT
TRBV6-5	TRBJ2-7	TRBD2	.	CASSWVRASGDDEQYF	TGTGCCAGCAGTTGGGTTAGGGCTAGCGGGGACGACGAGCAGTACTTC
TRBV4-1	TRBJ2-3	TRBD2	.	CASSPGLAGRADTQYF	TGCGCCAGCAGCCCGGGACTAGCGGGAAGGGCGGATACGCAGTATTTT
TRBV6-5	TRBJ1-2	.	.	CASGNLQGHRGYTF	TGTGCCAGCGGGAATCTTCAGGGTCATCGGGGCTACACCTTC
TRBV10-3	TRBJ2-5	TRBD1	.	CATRGQQETQYF	TGTGCCACAAGGGGACAGCAAGAGACCCAGTACTTC
TRBV6-1	TRBJ1-1	.	.	CASSPTGGRTEAFF	TGTGCCAGCAGCCCTACGGGGGGCCGGACTGAAGCTTTCTTT
TRBV2	TRBJ2-3	.	.	CASSRQTSTDTQYF	TGTGCCAGCAGTAGACAGACCAGCACAGATACGCAGTATTTT
TRBV14	TRBJ2-5	TRBD2	few	CASSLRLAGGSETQYF	TGTGCCAGCAGCCTGAGACTAGCGGGGGGGAGCGAGACCCAGTACTTC
TRBV25-1	TRBJ1-2	.	.	CASSESGRSYGYTF	TGTGCCAGCAGTGAATCTGGCAGGTCCTATGGCTACACCTTC
TRBV7-7	TRBJ2-3	TRBD2	.	CASSPQGTSNTQYF	TGTGCCAGCAGCCCCCAGGGGACTAGTAATACGCAGTATTTT
TRBV25-1	TRBJ1-2	.	.	CASSEQGRGGNGYTF	TGTGCCAGCAGTGAACAGGGTAGGGGAGGTAATGGCTACACCTTC
TRBV19	TRBJ1-1	.	.	CASRAGDGVTEAFF	TGTGCCAGTAGGGCAGGGGATGGGGTCACTGAAGCTTTCTTT